Reported below is one T cell receptor beta chain. V gave up 6 bases and J gave up 0 bases, with 18 bases separating them. Germline CDR1 LNHDA, CDR2 SQIVND (reference sequence). The CDR3 totals 17 residues. The data derive from a study of shared clonotypes between healthy human individuals. Several immunoSEQ 96-well plates shared each subset's DNA, each plate a replicate. Data came from immunoSEQ multiplex PCR; TCRdb stores just in-frame clones and leaves some out. The sample lists around 2.1 million clones, under 95% occurring once. CD45RO negativity and positive selection for CCR7 defined naive CD8 cells, a population that excluded terminally differentiated effector memory CD45RA+ cells.

What was sequenced was naive CD8+ T cells from PBMCs. The chain joins TRBV19 to TRBJ1-3; D uncertain. The source is a man aged 18 to 29 in good health. Some clones in this sample may be carry-over from other donors' samples. Written as DNA, the CDR3 is TGTGCCAGTAGCAAGTCGGCCGTACTAAGCTCTGGAAACACCATATATTTT. This encodes CASSKSAVLSSGNTIYF.